A single T cell receptor beta chain is shown here with its context. The antigen is not known. This may come from a read error, since a much larger clone is one base off. The record originates from a study of T cell repertoires in aging, cancer and after chemotherapy. Study conclusions and caveats: In cancer patients, declining TCR diversity with age involved lost richness and lost evenness. These repertoire data do not allow conclusions about immunological memory after chemotherapy.

Amplification of TCR beta used genomic DNA extracted from peripheral blood. Multiplex touch-down PCR with TRB-A/B primers amplified rearranged V-D-J TRB sequences. TCRdb analysed the multiplex PCR reads with MiXCR anew, one entry per CDR3 protein. This table holds around 2,000 distinct CDR3 sequences, roughly a sixth found once. Trimming removed 0 bases at V and 1 base at J, with 6 bases between. CDR1 DFQATT and CDR2 SNEGSKA come from the germline V gene (reference sequence). There are 13 residues in the CDR3. The clonotype comes from a human donor with a solid tumor. The chain is built from TRBV20-1 and TRBJ1-2; D call uncertain. What was sequenced was blood. As DNA, the CDR3 is TGCAGTGCTAGAGAACAAAATAACTATGGCTACACCTTC. Protein sequence: CSAREQNNYGYTF.